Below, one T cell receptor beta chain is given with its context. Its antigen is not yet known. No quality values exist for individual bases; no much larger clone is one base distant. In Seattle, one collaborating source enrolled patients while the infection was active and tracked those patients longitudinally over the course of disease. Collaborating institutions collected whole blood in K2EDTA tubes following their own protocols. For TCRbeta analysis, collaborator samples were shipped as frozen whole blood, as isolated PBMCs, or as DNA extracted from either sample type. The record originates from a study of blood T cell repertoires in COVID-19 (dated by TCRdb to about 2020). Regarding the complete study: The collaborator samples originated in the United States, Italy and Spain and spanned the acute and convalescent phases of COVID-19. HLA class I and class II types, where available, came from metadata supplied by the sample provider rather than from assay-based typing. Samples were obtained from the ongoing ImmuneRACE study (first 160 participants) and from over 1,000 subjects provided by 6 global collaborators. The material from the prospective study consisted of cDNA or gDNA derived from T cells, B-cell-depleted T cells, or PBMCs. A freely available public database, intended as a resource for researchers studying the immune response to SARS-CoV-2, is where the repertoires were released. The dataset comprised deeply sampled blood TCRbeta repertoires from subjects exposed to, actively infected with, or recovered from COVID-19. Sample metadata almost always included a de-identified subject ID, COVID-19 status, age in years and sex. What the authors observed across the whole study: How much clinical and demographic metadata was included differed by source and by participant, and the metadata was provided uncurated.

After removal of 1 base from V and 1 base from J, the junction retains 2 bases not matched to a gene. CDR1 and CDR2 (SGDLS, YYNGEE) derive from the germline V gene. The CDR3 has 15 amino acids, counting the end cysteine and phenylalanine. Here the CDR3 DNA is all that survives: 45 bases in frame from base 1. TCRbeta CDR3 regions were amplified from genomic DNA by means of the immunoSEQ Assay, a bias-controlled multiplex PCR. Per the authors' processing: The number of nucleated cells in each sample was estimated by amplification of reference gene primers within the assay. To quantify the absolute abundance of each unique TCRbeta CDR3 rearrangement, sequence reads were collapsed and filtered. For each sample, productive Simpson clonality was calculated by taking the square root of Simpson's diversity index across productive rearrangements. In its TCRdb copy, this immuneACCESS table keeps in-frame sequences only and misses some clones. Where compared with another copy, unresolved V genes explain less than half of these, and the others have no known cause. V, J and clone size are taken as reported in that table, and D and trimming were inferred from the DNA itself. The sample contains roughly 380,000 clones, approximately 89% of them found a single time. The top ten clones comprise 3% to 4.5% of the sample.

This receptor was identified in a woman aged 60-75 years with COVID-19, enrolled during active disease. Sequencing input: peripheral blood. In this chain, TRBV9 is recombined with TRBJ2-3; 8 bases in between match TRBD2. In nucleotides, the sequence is TGTGCCAGCAGCGTAACGGGGGGGGGCACAGATACGCAGTATTTT. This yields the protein CASSVTGGGTDTQYF.